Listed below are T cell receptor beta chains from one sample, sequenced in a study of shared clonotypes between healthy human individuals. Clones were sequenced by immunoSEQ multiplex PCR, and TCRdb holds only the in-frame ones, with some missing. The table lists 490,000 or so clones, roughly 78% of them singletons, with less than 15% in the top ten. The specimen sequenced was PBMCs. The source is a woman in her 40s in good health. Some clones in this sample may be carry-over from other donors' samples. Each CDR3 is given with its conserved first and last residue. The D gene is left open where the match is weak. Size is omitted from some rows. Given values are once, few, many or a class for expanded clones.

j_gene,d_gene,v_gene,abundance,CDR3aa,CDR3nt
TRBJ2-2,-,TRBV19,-,CASSKPSGGELFF,TGTGCCAGTAGTAAACCCTCCGGCGGGGAGCTGTTTTTT
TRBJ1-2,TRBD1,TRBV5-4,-,CASSRDSYGYTF,TGTGCCAGCAGCCGGGACAGCTATGGCTACACCTTC
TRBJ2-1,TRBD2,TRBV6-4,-,CASSERLAGVDEQFF,TGTGCCAGCAGTGAGAGGTTAGCGGGAGTCGATGAGCAGTTCTTC
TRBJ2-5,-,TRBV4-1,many,CASSRLPTAQETQYF,TGCGCCAGCAGCCGTCTCCCGACGGCCCAAGAGACCCAGTACTTC
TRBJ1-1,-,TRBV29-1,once,CSVWDMNTEAFF,TGCAGCGTTTGGGACATGAACACTGAAGCTTTCTTT
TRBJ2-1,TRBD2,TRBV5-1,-,CASSLVASGNSYNEQFF,TGCGCCAGCAGCTTGGTAGCTAGCGGGAACTCCTACAATGAGCAGTTCTTC
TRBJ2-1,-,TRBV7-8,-,CASSSSPSSYNEQFF,TGTGCCAGCAGCTCATCTCCGAGCTCCTACAATGAGCAGTTCTTC
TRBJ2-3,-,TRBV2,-,CASRDEADTQYF,TGTGCCAGCAGGGACGAAGCAGATACGCAGTATTTT
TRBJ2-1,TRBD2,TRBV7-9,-,CASRGTSGNNEQFF,TGTGCCAGCAGGGGGACTAGCGGGAACAATGAGCAGTTCTTC
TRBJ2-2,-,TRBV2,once,CASSPNTGELFF,TGTGCCAGCAGTCCTAACACCGGGGAGCTGTTTTTT
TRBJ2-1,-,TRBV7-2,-,CASSLASGAYNEQFF,TGTGCCAGCAGCTTAGCTAGCGGAGCTTACAATGAGCAGTTCTTC
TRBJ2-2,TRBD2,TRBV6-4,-,CASSELAGGTGELFF,TGTGCCAGCAGTGAGCTAGCGGGAGGGACCGGGGAGCTGTTTTTT
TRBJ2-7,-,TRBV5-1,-,CASSPGVSGYEQYF,TGCGCCAGCAGCCCCGGGGTTAGTGGCTACGAGCAGTACTTC
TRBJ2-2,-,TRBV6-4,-,CASRRGGLFF,TGTGCCAGCAGGCGGGGAGGGCTGTTTTTT
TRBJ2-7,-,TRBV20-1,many,CSASVNYEQYF,TGCAGTGCTAGTGTCAACTACGAGCAGTACTTC
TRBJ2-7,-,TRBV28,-,CAIEAPGIEQYF,TGTGCCATTGAGGCCCCGGGGATCGAGCAGTACTTC
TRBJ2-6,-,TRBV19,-,CASIPGPGANVLTF,TGTGCCAGTATACCGGGCCCTGGGGCCAACGTCCTGACTTTC
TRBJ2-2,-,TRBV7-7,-,CASSLDQGNGELFF,TGTGCCAGCAGCTTAGACCAGGGAAACGGGGAGCTGTTTTTT
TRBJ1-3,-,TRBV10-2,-,CASSEFRPYSGNTIYF,TGCGCCAGCAGTGAGTTCAGGCCTTACTCTGGAAACACCATATATTTT
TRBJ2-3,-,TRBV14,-,CASSQGRATVTDTQYF,TGTGCCAGCAGCCAAGGGAGGGCTACCGTCACAGATACGCAGTATTTT
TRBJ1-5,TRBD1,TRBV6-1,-,CASSDLPGQGAHQHF,TGTGCCAGCAGTGACCTCCCGGGACAGGGGGCGCACCAGCATTTT
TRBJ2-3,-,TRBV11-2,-,CASSLRGASTDTQYF,TGTGCCAGCAGCTTACGCGGGGCTAGCACAGATACGCAGTATTTT
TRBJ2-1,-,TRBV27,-,CASSLRFDGGAPWSEQFF,TGTGCCAGCAGTTTAAGATTCGATGGGGGGGCCCCCTGGAGCGAGCAGTTCTTC
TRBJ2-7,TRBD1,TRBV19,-,CASSIARDSSYEQYF,TGTGCCAGTAGTATAGCACGGGACAGCTCCTACGAGCAGTACTTC
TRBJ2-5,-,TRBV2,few,CASSAGNEETQYF,TGTGCCAGCAGTGCGGGGAATGAAGAGACCCAGTACTTC
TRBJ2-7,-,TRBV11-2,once,CASSIASYEQYF,TGTGCCAGCAGTATAGCCAGCTACGAGCAGTACTTC
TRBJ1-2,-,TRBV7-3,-,CASSLGQDYGYTF,TGTGCCAGCAGCTTAGGGCAGGACTATGGCTACACCTTC
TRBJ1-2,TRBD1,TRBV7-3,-,CASSPPGGGGYTF,TGTGCCAGCAGCCCCCCAGGGGGAGGTGGCTACACCTTC
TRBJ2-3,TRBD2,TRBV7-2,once,CASSPLAGGPDTQYF,TGTGCCAGCAGCCCACTAGCGGGAGGACCAGATACGCAGTATTTT
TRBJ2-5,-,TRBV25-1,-,CASSDLYQETQYF,TGTGCCAGCAGTGACCTGTACCAAGAGACCCAGTACTTC
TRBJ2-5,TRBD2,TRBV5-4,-,CASSPPRGSGTLLKTQYF,TGTGCCAGCAGCCCCCCCCGGGGTAGCGGGACCCTCTTAAAGACCCAGTACTTC
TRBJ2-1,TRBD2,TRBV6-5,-,CASSSPGTSDDEQFF,TGTGCCAGCAGTTCCCCCGGGACTAGTGACGATGAGCAGTTCTTC
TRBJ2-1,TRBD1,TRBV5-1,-,CASSLLGTASSYNEQFF,TGCGCCAGCAGCTTGCTAGGGACAGCTAGCTCCTACAATGAGCAGTTCTTC
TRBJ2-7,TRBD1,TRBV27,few,CASTPGGLGQHEQYF,TGTGCCAGCACCCCCGGAGGTTTGGGACAGCACGAGCAGTACTTC
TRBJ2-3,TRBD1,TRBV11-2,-,CASSLDRTGGPDTQYF,TGTGCCAGCAGCTTAGATAGAACAGGGGGCCCAGATACGCAGTATTTT
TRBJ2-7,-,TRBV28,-,CASRPLGGYEQYF,TGTGCCAGCAGACCCCTCGGCGGCTACGAGCAGTACTTC
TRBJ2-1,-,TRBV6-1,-,CASSEVDERDNEQFF,TGTGCCAGCAGTGAAGTGGACGAAAGGGACAATGAGCAGTTCTTC
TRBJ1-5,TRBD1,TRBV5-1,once,CASSLGQDQPQHF,TGCGCCAGCAGCTTAGGACAGGATCAGCCCCAGCATTTT
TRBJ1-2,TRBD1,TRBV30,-,CAWNRQGFTYTF,TGTGCCTGGAATAGACAGGGTTTTACCTACACCTTC
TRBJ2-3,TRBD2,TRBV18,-,CASSPRGSGSGDTQYF,TGTGCCAGCTCACCACGGGGTAGCGGGAGTGGTGATACGCAGTATTTT
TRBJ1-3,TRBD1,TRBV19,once,CASSITWQGAEGNTIYF,TGTGCCAGTAGTATAACGTGGCAGGGGGCCGAAGGAAACACCATATATTTT
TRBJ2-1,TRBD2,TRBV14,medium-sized,CASSRDSGRWIDEQFF,TGTGCCAGCAGCCGGGATAGCGGGAGGTGGATCGATGAGCAGTTCTTC
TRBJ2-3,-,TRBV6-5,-,CASSYSSGRDTQYF,TGTGCCAGCAGTTACTCGTCAGGGAGGGATACGCAGTATTTT
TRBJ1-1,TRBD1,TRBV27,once,CASSPSGGRGDTEAFF,TGTGCCAGCAGTCCGTCAGGGGGCAGAGGCGACACTGAAGCTTTCTTT